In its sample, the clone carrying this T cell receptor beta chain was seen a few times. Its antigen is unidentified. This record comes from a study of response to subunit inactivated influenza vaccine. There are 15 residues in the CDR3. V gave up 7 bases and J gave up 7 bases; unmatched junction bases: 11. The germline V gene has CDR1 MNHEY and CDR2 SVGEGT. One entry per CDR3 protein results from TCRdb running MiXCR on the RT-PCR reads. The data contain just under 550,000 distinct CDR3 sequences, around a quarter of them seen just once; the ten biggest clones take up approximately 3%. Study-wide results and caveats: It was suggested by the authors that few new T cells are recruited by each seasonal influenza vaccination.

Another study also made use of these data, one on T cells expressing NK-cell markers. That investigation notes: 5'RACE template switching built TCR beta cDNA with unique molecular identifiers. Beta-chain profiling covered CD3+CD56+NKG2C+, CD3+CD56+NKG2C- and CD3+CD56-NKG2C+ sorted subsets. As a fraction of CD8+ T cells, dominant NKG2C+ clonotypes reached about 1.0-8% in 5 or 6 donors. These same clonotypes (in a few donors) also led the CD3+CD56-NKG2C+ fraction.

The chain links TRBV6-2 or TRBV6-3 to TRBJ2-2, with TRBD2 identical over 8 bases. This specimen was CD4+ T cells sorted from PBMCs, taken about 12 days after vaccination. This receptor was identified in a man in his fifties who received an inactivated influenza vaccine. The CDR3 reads CASTRVAGGHGELFF. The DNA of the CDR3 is TGTGCCAGCACCCGTGTGGCGGGAGGTCACGGGGAGCTGTTTTTT.